The table lists the clone carrying this T cell receptor beta chain with a few counts. The CDR3 has 15 amino acids. The V and J ends lost 2 bases and 5 bases respectively, with 13 bases between them. Germline V lookup: CDR1 SGHRS, CDR2 YFSETQ. This entry belongs to a study of T cells in Graves' hyperthyroidism and ophthalmopathy. The CDR3 regions of TCR beta were amplified from RNA transcripts. First-round RT-PCR targeting the TCR CDR3 was performed with the HTBI primer set. TCRdb re-called the multiplex PCR reads through MiXCR, storing one row per CDR3 protein. The sample includes hundreds of thousands of distinct CDR3 sequences, around 22% of them seen just once.

Sequencing input: blood. The genes are TRBV5-1 and TRBJ2-2; possible D gene TRBD1, 6 bases. This TCR derives from a man aged 30-40 years with Graves' ophthalmopathy. Here the CDR3 reads CASSLQGSETGELFF. CDR3 in DNA: TGCGCCAGCAGCTTACAGGGATCGGAGACCGGGGAGCTGTTTTTT. The whole variable domain, remainder taken from reference TRBV5-1 and TRBJ2-2, is KAGVTQTPRYLIKTRGQQVTLSCSPISGHRSVSWYQQTPGQGLQFLFEYFSETQRNKGNFPGRFSGRQFSNSRSEMNVSTLELGDSALYLCASSLQGSETGELFFGEGSRLTVL.